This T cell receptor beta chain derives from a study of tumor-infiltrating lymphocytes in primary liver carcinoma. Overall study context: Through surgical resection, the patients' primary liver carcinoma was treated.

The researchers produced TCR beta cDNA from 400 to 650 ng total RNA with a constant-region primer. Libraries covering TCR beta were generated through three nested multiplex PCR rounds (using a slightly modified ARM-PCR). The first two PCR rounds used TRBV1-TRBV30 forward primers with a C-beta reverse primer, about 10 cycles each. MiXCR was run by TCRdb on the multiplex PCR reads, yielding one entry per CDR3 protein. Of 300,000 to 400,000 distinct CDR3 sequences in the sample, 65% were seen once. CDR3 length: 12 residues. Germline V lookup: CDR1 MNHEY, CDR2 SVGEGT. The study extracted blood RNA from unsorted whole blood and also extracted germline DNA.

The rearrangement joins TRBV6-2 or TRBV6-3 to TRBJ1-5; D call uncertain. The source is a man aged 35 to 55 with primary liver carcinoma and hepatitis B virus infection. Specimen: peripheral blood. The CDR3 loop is CVINRLSQPQHF. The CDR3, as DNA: TGTGTCATCAATAGGCTCAGTCAGCCCCAGCATTTT.